The rows below give T cell receptor beta chains drawn from one sample of a study of control samples from healthy donors and cancer patients. Profiled with immunoSEQ multiplex PCR; TCRdb holds only in-frame clones, not every one. Of fewer than 90,000 clones in the sample, over 75% were seen once. Sequences were obtained from blood. The receptors were gathered from a man aged 50-59 years in good health. The CDR3 runs from the conserved cysteine through the conserved F or W. The D gene is left open where the match is weak. A row's size may be missing; if present it is once, few, many or a size class.

j_gene: TRBJ1-1
v_gene: TRBV7-9
abundance: few
d_gene: -
CDR3nt: TGTGCCAGCAGCTCCAGGGAGAACACTGAAGCTTTCTTT
CDR3aa: CASSSRENTEAFF

j_gene: TRBJ2-1
v_gene: TRBV13
abundance: -
d_gene: -
CDR3nt: TGTGCCAGCAGCGCCGAACGGGACGGCAACAATGAGCAGTTCTTC
CDR3aa: CASSAERDGNNEQFF

j_gene: TRBJ2-7
v_gene: TRBV27
abundance: -
d_gene: -
CDR3nt: TGTGCCAGCGTGGACTTGAGCTCCTACGAGCAGTACTTC
CDR3aa: CASVDLSSYEQYF

j_gene: TRBJ2-7
v_gene: TRBV5-1
abundance: -
d_gene: -
CDR3nt: TGCGCCAGCGCCCCTTCGGACACGGTGTTCGAGCAGTACTTC
CDR3aa: CASAPSDTVFEQYF

j_gene: TRBJ1-6
v_gene: TRBV7-9
abundance: -
d_gene: -
CDR3nt: TGTGCCAGCAGCCCATATGGCGCGGCCTATAATTCACCCCTCCACTTT
CDR3aa: CASSPYGAAYNSPLHF

j_gene: TRBJ1-1
v_gene: TRBV18
abundance: -
d_gene: -
CDR3nt: TGTGCCAGCTCACCACAGGGGAAACGGGGTCCGGCTGAAGCTTTCTTT
CDR3aa: CASSPQGKRGPAEAFF

j_gene: TRBJ2-4
v_gene: TRBV5-1
abundance: once
d_gene: TRBD1
CDR3nt: TGCGCCAGCAGCCCAGGGACAGGGGGCGTGGGAATAGCCAAAAACATTCAGTACTTC
CDR3aa: CASSPGTGGVGIAKNIQYF

j_gene: TRBJ1-2
v_gene: TRBV12-3/TRBV12-4
abundance: -
d_gene: -
CDR3nt: TGTGCCAGCAGTCCGAGCCCCCTTAGCTACACCTTC
CDR3aa: CASSPSPLSYTF

j_gene: TRBJ1-6
v_gene: TRBV2
abundance: once
d_gene: TRBD1
CDR3nt: TGTGCCAGCGCCCGACAGGGGGACGATTCACCCCTCCACTTT
CDR3aa: CASARQGDDSPLHF

j_gene: TRBJ1-3
v_gene: TRBV10-3
abundance: -
d_gene: -
CDR3nt: TGTGCCTCCTTTGCAGGGGATTCTGGAAACACCATATATTTT
CDR3aa: CASFAGDSGNTIYF

j_gene: TRBJ2-4
v_gene: TRBV3-1/TRBV3-2
abundance: -
d_gene: TRBD1
CDR3nt: TGTGCCAGCAGCCAGGCAGGGGGACGAAACATTCAGTACTTC
CDR3aa: CASSQAGGRNIQYF

j_gene: TRBJ1-2
v_gene: TRBV18
abundance: -
d_gene: -
CDR3nt: TGTGCCAGCTCACCGAAGACAGATTATATCGGCTACACCTTC
CDR3aa: CASSPKTDYIGYTF

j_gene: TRBJ1-5
v_gene: TRBV6-5
abundance: -
d_gene: -
CDR3nt: TGTGCCAGCAGTCCATTGCAACAGGGTCAGCCCCAGCATTTT
CDR3aa: CASSPLQQGQPQHF

j_gene: TRBJ2-7
v_gene: TRBV15
abundance: -
d_gene: TRBD2
CDR3nt: TGTGCCACCAGCCGCGGGGGGCCCTCCTACGAGCAGTACTTC
CDR3aa: CATSRGGPSYEQYF

j_gene: TRBJ2-7
v_gene: TRBV4-2
abundance: -
d_gene: -
CDR3nt: TGTGCCAGCAGCCAAGTCTCGTCTCTCTACGAGCAGTACTTC
CDR3aa: CASSQVSSLYEQYF

j_gene: TRBJ2-7
v_gene: TRBV9
abundance: -
d_gene: TRBD2
CDR3nt: TGTGCCAGCAGCGTAGACGCGGGGGGGCGCGAGCAGTACTTC
CDR3aa: CASSVDAGGREQYF

j_gene: TRBJ1-2
v_gene: TRBV18
abundance: -
d_gene: -
CDR3nt: TGTGCCAGCTCACCAGACAGCTATGGCTACACCTTC
CDR3aa: CASSPDSYGYTF

j_gene: TRBJ2-2
v_gene: TRBV19
abundance: -
d_gene: TRBD2
CDR3nt: TGTGCCAGTAGAACTAGCGGGACTACCGGGGAGCTGTTTTTT
CDR3aa: CASRTSGTTGELFF

j_gene: TRBJ1-5
v_gene: TRBV10-2
abundance: -
d_gene: TRBD1
CDR3nt: TGCGCCAGCAGTGAACGGGACAGGGGTCTGAATCAGCCCCAGCATTTT
CDR3aa: CASSERDRGLNQPQHF

j_gene: TRBJ2-3
v_gene: TRBV7-3
abundance: -
d_gene: TRBD2
CDR3nt: TGTGCCAGCACCTTACGCGGGAGGGCCTCAGATACGCAGTATTTT
CDR3aa: CASTLRGRASDTQYF

j_gene: TRBJ2-5
v_gene: TRBV25-1
abundance: -
d_gene: -
CDR3nt: TGTGCCAGCAGTGCCGGCTCGACTGAAGGAGAGACCCAGTACTTC
CDR3aa: CASSAGSTEGETQYF

j_gene: TRBJ1-4
v_gene: TRBV19
abundance: -
d_gene: -
CDR3nt: TGTGCCAGTAGTATAGGGCGAGAACTGTTTTTT
CDR3aa: CASSIGRELFF

j_gene: TRBJ1-2
v_gene: TRBV5-6
abundance: -
d_gene: -
CDR3nt: TGTGCCAGCAGCTTGGCGGCAGGGGACGGCTACACCTTC
CDR3aa: CASSLAAGDGYTF

j_gene: TRBJ1-1
v_gene: TRBV29-1
abundance: -
d_gene: -
CDR3nt: TGCAGCTTCTCGAGGGGTCCCCCTGAAGCTTTCTTT
CDR3aa: CSFSRGPPEAFF

j_gene: TRBJ2-7
v_gene: TRBV6-5
abundance: once
d_gene: TRBD1
CDR3nt: TGTGCCAGCAGTCCCAGGGGGTGGGAGCAGTACTTC
CDR3aa: CASSPRGWEQYF

j_gene: TRBJ2-5
v_gene: TRBV5-1
abundance: -
d_gene: TRBD2
CDR3nt: TGCGCCAGCAGCCCACGCGGGGGGGGACAAGAGACCCAGTACTTC
CDR3aa: CASSPRGGGQETQYF